The 31 T cell receptor beta chains in this list originate from one sample, sequenced in a study of control samples from healthy donors and cancer patients. The method was immunoSEQ multiplex PCR; TCRdb's version includes in-frame clones alone and lacks a portion of them. Among fewer than 70,000 clones listed, about 80% were seen once. Sequenced material: PBMCs. The source is a woman between 50 and 59 years old with lung cancer.

This chain joins TRBV19 and TRBJ1-2; D gene uncertain. The V gene lost 5 bases and the J gene lost 2 bases, with 9 bases spanning the gap. There are 13 residues in the CDR3. CDR1 is LNHDA, CDR2 SQIVND, per germline (reference sequence). As DNA, the CDR3 is TGTGCCAGTAGTTCCCCCCCCAACTATGGCTACACCTTC. As protein: CASSSPPNYGYTF.

The chain recombines TRBV7-2 with TRBJ1-1; D is perhaps TRBD1 (5 bases). This CDR3 contains 15 residues. Germline-derived CDR1 and CDR2 are SGHTA and FQGNSA. V lost 1 base, J lost 2 bases, and 11 bases lay in between. CDR3 region: CASSLVDRTNTEAFF. The CDR3 DNA reads TGTGCCAGCAGCTTAGTAGACAGAACCAACACTGAAGCTTTCTTT. The whole variable domain, filled in from reference TRBV7-2 and TRBJ1-1, reads GAGVSQSPSNKVTEKGKDVELRCDPISGHTALYWYRQSLGQGLEFLIYFQGNSAPDKSGLPSDRFSAERTGGSVSTLTIQRTQQEDSAVYLCASSLVDRTNTEAFFGQGTRLTVV.

The V and J genes are TRBV4-1 and TRBJ1-2, with 7 bases identical to TRBD1. Germline-derived CDR1 and CDR2 are MGHRA and YSYEKL. Losses at the gene ends were 0 bases for V and 3 bases for J; bases not matched to a gene: 4. The CDR3 contains 15 residues. The CDR3 nucleotides are TGCGCCAGCAGCCAAGAGACAGGGTATGACTATGGCTACACCTTC. Its translation is CASSQETGYDYGYTF.

The chain employs TRBV7-9 and TRBJ1-2; D is uncertain. V gave up 3 bases and J gave up 1 base, with 9 bases separating them. The CDR3 runs to 14 residues. Germline V CDR1 and CDR2: SEHNR, FQNEAQ (reference sequence). CDR3 residues: CASSFDGINYGYTF. CDR3 nucleotides: TGTGCCAGCAGCTTTGATGGGATTAACTATGGCTACACCTTC.

The chain employs TRBV6-2 or TRBV6-3 and TRBJ2-1; TRBD1 matches at 10 bases. This CDR3 comprises 16 residues. The germline gives CDR1 MNHEY, CDR2 SVGEGT. Germline trimming cut 4 bases from V and 8 bases from J; bases unmatched to any gene: 11. The chain's CDR3 is CASSSQDRGGSDEQFF. DNA of the CDR3: TGTGCCAGCAGTTCCCAGGACAGGGGGGGTTCTGATGAGCAGTTCTTC.

The rearrangement links TRBV30 to TRBJ1-1, with D unclear. The CDR3 runs 11 residues. Germline V gives CDR1 GTSNPN, CDR2 SVGIG (reference sequence). V was shortened by 2 bases and J by 4 bases, with 5 bases between the two germline ends. CDR3 residues: CAWSWATEAFF. CDR3 sequence (DNA): TGTGCCTGGAGTTGGGCCACTGAAGCTTTCTTT.

The chain carries TRBV7-9 and TRBJ1-1, with TRBD1 matching over 8 bases. The CDR3 runs 14 residues. V shed 3 bases, J shed 4 bases, and the junction held 4 bases outside the gene matches. From germline, CDR1 is SEHNR and CDR2 FQNEAQ (reference sequence). DNA of the CDR3: TGTGCCAGCAGCTTGCAGGGGGCGATCACTGAAGCTTTCTTT. Translated: CASSLQGAITEAFF.

This clone was seen only a few times. V gene TRBV19 combines with J gene TRBJ1-1, with D unresolved. Germline V lookup: CDR1 LNHDA, CDR2 SQIVND (reference sequence). The ends were cut back, 3 bases at V and 2 bases at J, with 10 bases in the middle. This CDR3 is built from 14 residues. The CDR3 DNA follows: TGTGCCAGTAGTATGGTCCAGCAAAACACTGAAGCTTTCTTT. The encoded protein is CASSMVQQNTEAFF.

A few counts support this clone. The chain links TRBV6-1 to TRBJ1-6; D not resolved. V dropped 3 bases and J dropped 6 bases, with 6 bases sitting between them. CDR3 size: 13 residues. Germline V gives CDR1 MNHNS, CDR2 SASEGT. The CDR3 region has the DNA TGTGCCAGCAGTGACCAATTTAATTCACCCCTCCACTTT. Translation: CASSDQFNSPLHF.

V and J are TRBV4-3 and TRBJ1-2, with D uncertain. Trimming left V 0 bases short and J 4 bases short, with 9 bases between. The V gene's germline CDR1 is LGHNA and CDR2 YSLEER. This CDR3 has 14 residues. The CDR3 region is CASSQDLGPYGYTF. The CDR3 DNA follows: TGCGCCAGCAGCCAAGATCTAGGACCCTATGGCTACACCTTC.

This chain links TRBV6-6 with TRBJ1-1, with D possibly TRBD1 on 5 matching bases. V was trimmed by 2 bases and J by 1 base, leaving 8 bases between them. The V gene's germline CDR1 is MNHNY and CDR2 SVGAGI (reference sequence). The CDR3 is made up of 14 amino acids. The CDR3 region has the DNA TGTGCCAGCAGTTACGGAGGGACGAACACTGAAGCTTTCTTT. This codes for CASSYGGTNTEAFF.

V usage is TRBV18 and J usage is TRBJ2-1; possibly TRBD2 for D (6 bases). This CDR3 region has 16 residues. V gave up 1 base and J gave up 0 bases, with 10 bases separating them. CDR1 is KGHSH and CDR2 is LQKENI in the germline V gene. CDR3 nucleotides: TGTGCCAGCTCACCACTTGCGGGAAGCTCCTACAATGAGCAGTTCTTC. Amino acids: CASSPLAGSSYNEQFF.

The CDR3, as DNA: TGTGCCTGGATCCAGGGGAATTCACCCCTCCACTTT. Protein sequence: CAWIQGNSPLHF. This chain links TRBV30 with TRBJ1-6, with a possible D match to TRBD1 (6 bases). The length of the CDR3 is 12 residues. Germline V CDR1 and CDR2: GTSNPN, SVGIG (reference sequence). V was clipped by 4 bases and J by 7 bases, with 8 bases between them.

The chain joins TRBV24-1 to TRBJ1-1; D is possibly TRBD1 (5 bases). In germline, CDR1 is KGHDR, CDR2 SFDVKD. CDR3 size: 15 residues. V was cut by 2 bases and J by 6 bases, with 15 bases left in between. Here the CDR3 DNA reads TGTGCCACCAGTGATTCATCAGGGCGGTGGGCTGAAGCTTTCTTT. Residues: CATSDSSGRWAEAFF.

The CDR3 nucleotides read TGTGCCAGCAGCCAAATTTGGGGATCCTATGGCTACACCTTC. This codes for CASSQIWGSYGYTF. The chain links TRBV14 to TRBJ1-2; D is unclear. V lost 2 bases to trimming and J lost 4 bases, with 11 bases between them. In germline, CDR1 is SGHDN, CDR2 FVKESK. This CDR3 has 14 residues.

This clone was recorded a few times. The rearrangement uses TRBV5-1 and TRBJ1-1, with 7 bases lining up with TRBD1. The germline V gene encodes CDR1 SGHRS and CDR2 YFSETQ. V gave up 5 bases and J gave up 7 bases; unmatched junction bases: 11. There are 14 residues in the CDR3. The chain's CDR3 is CASRSGQEWGEAFF. The CDR3 DNA reads as TGCGCCAGCAGATCCGGACAGGAGTGGGGTGAAGCTTTCTTT.

The gene calls are TRBV5-1 and TRBJ2-1, with a tentative D call TRBD1 (5 bases). Germline assignment: CDR1 SGHRS and CDR2 YFSETQ. V lost 5 bases and J 7 bases, leaving 13 bases between the germline ends. The CDR3 has 13 amino acids. This chain's CDR3 is CASSRKDNNEQFF. The CDR3 DNA reads TGCGCCAGCAGTCGAAAGGACAATAATGAGCAGTTCTTC.

The chain has TRBV12-3 or TRBV12-4 and TRBJ1-2, with D possibly TRBD1 on 5 matching bases. The CDR3 contains 13 residues. V dropped 3 bases and J dropped 4 bases, with 9 bases sitting between them. The CDR3 sequence: CASSFGGTYGYTF. The DNA for the CDR3 is TGTGCCAGCAGTTTCGGCGGGACCTATGGCTACACCTTC.

Of note for this clone: The same CDR3 also results from other DNA sequences found in this sample. The chain links TRBV18 to TRBJ1-1; D gene ambiguous. Germline V lookup: CDR1 KGHSH, CDR2 LQKENI. The length of the CDR3 is 15 residues. V lost 2 bases to trimming and J lost 1 base, with 11 bases between them. CDR3 nucleotide sequence: TGTGCCAGCTCACCAAAGGCAGTCGGGAACACTGAAGCTTTCTTT. It is translated as CASSPKAVGNTEAFF. Full variable domain (outside the CDR3, taken from reference TRBV18 and TRBJ1-1): NAGVMQNPRHLVRRRGQEARLRCSPMKGHSHVYWYRQLPEEGLKFMVYLQKENIIDESGMPKERFSAEFPKEGPSILRIQQVVRGDSAAYFCASSPKAVGNTEAFFGQGTRLTVV.

The CDR3 sequence: CASSVAGGTGELFF. The CDR3 DNA follows: TGTGCCAGCAGCGTAGCGGGGGGCACCGGGGAGCTGTTTTTT. The chain has TRBV9 and TRBJ2-2; TRBD2 aligns across 7 bases. The germline V gene has CDR1 SGDLS and CDR2 YYNGEE. CDR3 length: 14 amino acids. The junction had 0 bases not matched to a gene; V was cut back by 0 bases and J by 4 bases.

This clone was recorded a few times. The chain links TRBV28 to TRBJ1-5; 11 positions match TRBD1. V shed 6 bases, J shed 4 bases, and the junction held 5 bases outside the gene matches. This CDR3 region has 15 residues. The germline gives CDR1 MDHEN, CDR2 SYDVKM. The CDR3 protein is CASRAGTGGNQPQHF. Here the CDR3 DNA reads TGTGCCAGCAGGGCCGGGACAGGGGGGAATCAGCCCCAGCATTTT.

V and J are TRBV2 and TRBJ1-1, with a tentative D call TRBD1 (5 bases). V was trimmed by 7 bases and J by 8 bases, leaving 23 bases between them. Germline V gene lookup returns CDR1 SNHLY and CDR2 FYNNEI. This CDR3 contains 15 residues. Here the CDR3 reads CASKTGGTGAAEAFF. The CDR3 DNA reads TGTGCCAGCAAAACGGGCGGTACAGGCGCCGCGGAAGCTTTCTTT.

This clone has only a few counts. The CDR3: CASSQEVRGSSYNEQFF. CDR3 sequence (DNA): TGCGCCAGCAGCCAAGAGGTGCGGGGGAGCTCCTACAATGAGCAGTTCTTC. V is TRBV4-3 and J is TRBJ2-1; 7 positions match TRBD2. Germline V gene lookup returns CDR1 LGHNA and CDR2 YSLEER. The CDR3 covers 17 residues. With 0 bases clipped from V and 0 bases from J, the junction kept 5 bases outside the gene matches.

This sequence joins TRBV7-9 and TRBJ1-4, with 7 bases fitting TRBD1. Germline CDR1 is SEHNR and CDR2 is FQNEAQ (reference sequence). CDR3 length: 14 amino acids. J gave up 5 bases and V 4 bases, and 4 bases lay outside the gene matches. CDR3 protein: CASSWTGGNEKLFF. CDR3 sequence (DNA): TGTGCCAGCAGCTGGACAGGAGGAAATGAAAAACTGTTTTTT.

This clone was recorded once. The V and J genes are TRBV11-2 and TRBJ1-2, with no clear D. This CDR3 is built from 13 residues. CDR1 and CDR2 from the germline V gene are SGHAT and FQNNGV. Trimming left V 3 bases short and J 2 bases short, with 7 bases between. The CDR3 nucleotides read TGTGCCAGCAGCTTGAACAGCAACTATGGCTACACCTTC. It yields the protein CASSLNSNYGYTF.

This chain connects TRBV28 to TRBJ1-1; possible D gene TRBD1, 5 bases. Looked up from germline, CDR1 is MDHEN and CDR2 is SYDVKM. The CDR3 is 14 residues long. In DNA form, the CDR3 reads TGTACCGTTAAATCGGGACTATCGAACACTGAAGCTTTCTTT. It is translated as CTVKSGLSNTEAFF.

The chain links TRBV6-5 to TRBJ1-2; TRBD1 matches 7 bases. Per germline, CDR1 MNHEY and CDR2 SVGAGI. The trim removed 6 bases at V and 8 bases at J, leaving 9 bases unmatched. This CDR3 has 13 residues. This CDR3 reads CASRTDRVQGYTF. DNA for the CDR3: TGTGCCAGCAGGACAGACAGGGTACAGGGCTACACCTTC.

This sequence joins TRBV27 and TRBJ2-7; TRBD1 matches at 8 bases. Germline V gene sequence: CDR1 MNHEY, CDR2 SMNVEV (reference sequence). CDR3 size: 13 residues. J gave up 3 bases and V 5 bases, and 3 bases lay outside the gene matches. The CDR3 loop is CASSEGQDYEQYF. CDR3 coding DNA: TGTGCCAGCAGTGAGGGACAGGACTACGAGCAGTACTTC.

This clone has a handful of counts. The chain combines TRBV4-1 with TRBJ1-3; D is unclear. Germline CDR1 MGHRA, CDR2 YSYEKL. The CDR3 covers 13 residues. Trimming removed 2 bases at V and 3 bases at J, with 5 bases between. The CDR3 DNA follows: TGCGCCAGCAGCCAATTGGTTGGAAACACCATATATTTT. The encoded protein is CASSQLVGNTIYF.

The chain employs TRBV25-1 and TRBJ1-1; D gene uncertain. Trimming stripped 5 bases from V and 4 bases from J, with 14 bases between. This CDR3 is 14 amino acids long. In germline, CDR1 is MGHDK, CDR2 SYGVNS. In DNA, the CDR3 is TGTGCCAGCAGTACGGGCGGGCTCGGCACTGAAGCTTTCTTT. This sequence encodes CASSTGGLGTEAFF.

The chain has TRBV6-5 and TRBJ1-1; D uncertain. The CDR3 runs to 14 residues. The germline CDR1 and CDR2 sequences are MNHEY and SVGAGI. V shed 5 bases and J shed 2 bases, with 12 bases lying between them. The CDR3 nucleotides are TGTGCCAGCAGTCTAAGGACGGGCAACACTGAAGCTTTCTTT. Its protein is CASSLRTGNTEAFF.